A single T cell receptor (beta chain) is shown here with its context. The CDR3 length is 15 residues. Germline V CDR1 and CDR2: MNHEY, SMNVEV (reference sequence). J lost 5 bases, V lost 1 base, and 7 bases had no gene match. The data were obtained in a study of blood T cell repertoires in COVID-19. Authors' data handling: It was from reference gene primer amplification that nucleated cell counts were estimated. Data came from immunoSEQ multiplex PCR; TCRdb stores just in-frame clones and leaves some out. D and trimming were read from the DNA, whereas the V and J calls and clone size are those reported in that table. The sample has approximately 40,000 clones; approximately 85% are singletons.

The clonotype comes from a man between 60 and 75 years old with active or convalescent COVID-19. The source material was peripheral blood. This chain joins TRBV27 and TRBJ2-5, with 7 bases lining up with TRBD1. In nucleotides, the CDR3 is TGTGCCAGCAGTTTATGGAACAGGGGTCACGAGACCCAGTACTTC. Protein product: CASSLWNRGHETQYF.